The 20 T cell receptor beta chains given below trace back to one sample, sequenced in a study of shared clonotypes between healthy human individuals. Sequencing was performed with immunoSEQ multiplex PCR; in TCRdb, only in-frame clones are kept and a portion is missing. This table holds roughly 1.5 million clones, under 99% found once. Material for sequencing was naive CD4+ T cells sorted from blood. Subset specified: CD45RA+ positively selected. Source of these receptors: a man aged 25-45 years in good health.

J is TRBJ2-1 and V is TRBV30; D call uncertain. The CDR3 sequence is 14 residues long. Trimming left V 2 bases short and J 4 bases short, with 12 bases between. Germline V CDR1 and CDR2: GTSNPN, SVGIG (reference sequence). The CDR3 reads CAWSTTSPYNEQFF. The DNA for the CDR3 is TGTGCCTGGAGTACCACTTCCCCATACAATGAGCAGTTCTTC.

This chain joins TRBV6-1 and TRBJ2-7, with D hard to call. CDR3 length: 13 amino acids. Trimming pared 7 bases from V and 4 bases from J, leaving 14 bases between. Germline-derived CDR1 and CDR2 are MNHNS and SASEGT. Here the CDR3 DNA reads TGTGCCAGCATAAAGGGAATGTTGTACGAGCAGTACTTC. Its protein product is CASIKGMLYEQYF.

CDR3 loop: CASSMEPRSLYEQYF. CDR3 sequence (DNA): TGTGCCAGTAGTATGGAACCTAGGAGTCTCTACGAGCAGTACTTC. V usage is TRBV19 and J usage is TRBJ2-7; D is uncertain. Germline V lookup: CDR1 LNHDA, CDR2 SQIVND (reference sequence). The V end was cut by 3 bases, the J end by 3 bases, with 15 bases between. The CDR3 sequence is 15 residues long.

The V call is TRBV10-3, the J call TRBJ2-1; TRBD2 matches 9 bases. From germline, CDR1 is ENHRY and CDR2 SYGVKD. Trimming at V came to 4 bases and at J to 5 bases, leaving 3 bases not matched to a gene. The CDR3 loop spans 14 amino acids. CDR3 region: CAISVASGNNEQFF. DNA for the CDR3: TGTGCCATCAGTGTGGCTAGCGGGAACAATGAGCAGTTCTTC.

The rearrangement uses TRBV27 and TRBJ2-1; 12 positions match TRBD2. CDR3 size: 14 residues. The germline V gene has CDR1 MNHEY and CDR2 SMNVEV (reference sequence). The V and J ends lost 5 bases and 5 bases, in that order; junction bases with no gene match: 1. CDR3 in amino acids: CASSRTSGDNEQFF. The CDR3 DNA follows: TGTGCCAGCAGTCGGACTAGCGGGGACAATGAGCAGTTCTTC.

This rearrangement joins TRBV15 to TRBJ2-1; D uncertain. The germline V gene encodes CDR1 LNHNV and CDR2 YYDKDF (reference sequence). The CDR3 extends over 14 amino acids. Between the trimmed V and J ends, which lost 5 bases and 2 bases, there was a span of 10 bases. CDR3 DNA: TGTGCCACCAGCGCCGGCCTAGCCTACAATGAGCAGTTCTTC. This codes for CATSAGLAYNEQFF. Filled out from reference TRBV15 and TRBJ2-1, the complete variable domain reads DAMVIQNPRYQVTQFGKPVTLSCSQTLNHNVMYWYQQKSSQAPKLLFHYYDKDFNNEADTPDNFQSRRPNTSFCFLDIRSPGLGDTAMYLCATSAGLAYNEQFFGPGTRLTVL.

Worth noting for this clone: Other DNA sequences from this sample encode an identical CDR3 as well. The genes are TRBV5-1 and TRBJ2-1, with D uncertain. This CDR3 region has 15 residues. Trimming removed 0 bases from V and 0 bases from J, with 7 bases in between. Germline values: CDR1 SGHRS, CDR2 YFSETQ. The CDR3 loop is CASSLDPVSYNEQFF. The CDR3 DNA is TGCGCCAGCAGCTTGGATCCCGTCTCCTACAATGAGCAGTTCTTC.

V gene TRBV10-3 combines with J gene TRBJ2-4; D gene unclear. Germline assignment: CDR1 ENHRY and CDR2 SYGVKD. The CDR3 contains 13 residues. Trimming left V 3 bases short and J 5 bases short, with 8 bases between. CDR3 in amino acids: CAISEATENIQYF. DNA of the CDR3: TGTGCCATCAGTGAAGCAACAGAAAACATTCAGTACTTC.

The chain links TRBV5-1 to TRBJ1-3, with 9 bases aligning to TRBD1. Germline CDR1 SGHRS, CDR2 YFSETQ. V shed 2 bases, J shed 2 bases, and the junction held 5 bases outside the gene matches. CDR3 length: 16 residues. The CDR3 protein is CASSFEGTGTGNTIYF. CDR3 sequence (DNA): TGCGCCAGCAGCTTTGAGGGGACAGGGACTGGAAACACCATATATTTT.

The V call is TRBV11-2, the J call TRBJ2-7; a possible D gene is TRBD2 (5 bases). The germline CDR1 and CDR2 sequences are SGHAT and FQNNGV. Trimming stripped 3 bases from V and 4 bases from J, with 16 bases between. This CDR3 spans 15 amino acids. CDR3 in DNA: TGTGCCAGCAGCTTGTCTCGTGGGAGTTTTTACGAGCAGTACTTC. Translating gives CASSLSRGSFYEQYF.

Of note for this clone: The sample carries other DNA sequences with the same CDR3. The chain has TRBV6-5 and TRBJ2-7, with D possibly TRBD1 on 5 matching bases. This CDR3 comprises 12 residues. CDR1 is MNHEY and CDR2 is SVGAGI in the germline V gene. V was clipped by 0 bases and J by 7 bases, with 7 bases between them. The CDR3 DNA sequence: TGTGCCAGCAGTTACTCGAAGGGGGAGCAGTACTTC. The encoded protein is CASSYSKGEQYF.

This clone was detected once. Other nucleotide sequences in the sample specify the same CDR3. DNA for the CDR3: TGTGCCAGCTCACCGACAGGGACCGGCAATCAGCCCCAGCATTTT. Its protein product is CASSPTGTGNQPQHF. V is TRBV18 and J is TRBJ1-5, with TRBD1 identical over 7 bases. The length of the CDR3 is 15 residues. Germline assignment: CDR1 KGHSH and CDR2 LQKENI. The V and J ends lost 3 bases and 2 bases, in that order; junction bases with no gene match: 4.

The gene calls are TRBV14 and TRBJ2-3; no firm D call. CDR1 is SGHDN and CDR2 is FVKESK in the germline V gene. The CDR3 runs 15 residues. V gave up 3 bases and J gave up 5 bases, with 15 bases separating them. The CDR3 DNA is TGTGCCAGCAGCCAGAGACACCCCCGGAGAGATACGCAGTATTTT. Residues: CASSQRHPRRDTQYF.

The chain is built from TRBV5-4 and TRBJ2-3; 7 positions match TRBD2. This CDR3 is 16 amino acids long. V was clipped by 4 bases and J by 3 bases; unmatched bases: 11. Germline CDR1 is SGHNT and CDR2 is YYREEE (reference sequence). CDR3 region: CASSTPSGEGTDTQYF. The CDR3 bases are TGTGCCAGCAGCACGCCTAGCGGAGAGGGGACAGATACGCAGTATTTT.

CDR3 amino acids: CASSWTGHMNTEAFF. The DNA of the CDR3 is TGTGCCAGCAGTTGGACAGGTCATATGAACACTGAAGCTTTCTTT. The rearrangement joins TRBV6-5 to TRBJ1-1, with 7 bases fitting TRBD1. The J segment lost 0 bases and the V segment lost 4 bases, leaving 5 bases of the junction unmatched. The CDR3 has 15 amino acids. Germline CDR1 MNHEY, CDR2 SVGAGI.

The rearrangement links TRBV6-6 to TRBJ2-7; a weak D match, TRBD2 (6 bases). Germline CDR1 is MNHNY and CDR2 is SVGAGI (reference sequence). The length of the CDR3 is 14 residues. V lost 0 bases, J lost 0 bases, and 6 bases lay in between. CDR3 nucleotides: TGTGCCAGCAGTTACTCGGAGGGCTCCTACGAGCAGTACTTC. Residues: CASSYSEGSYEQYF.

The gene calls are TRBV30 and TRBJ2-1; 14 bases are shared with TRBD2. V lost 0 bases to trimming and J lost 6 bases; unmatched junction nucleotides: 7. This CDR3 contains 17 residues. CDR1 is GTSNPN and CDR2 is SVGIG in the germline V gene (reference sequence). The CDR3 region has the DNA TGTGCCTGGAGTGTGCGGACTAGCGGGAGGATTGCCAATGAGCAGTTCTTC. Amino acid sequence: CAWSVRTSGRIANEQFF.

The chain links TRBV2 to TRBJ2-5, with D possibly matching TRBD1 (5 bases). Trimming removed 5 bases at V and 0 bases at J, with 10 bases between. Germline-derived CDR1 and CDR2 are SNHLY and FYNNEI. The CDR3 is 14 amino acids. CDR3 residues: CASSSQTDQETQYF. The CDR3 region has the DNA TGTGCCAGCAGTTCCCAGACAGACCAAGAGACCCAGTACTTC.

The chain links TRBV29-1 to TRBJ2-7; D tentatively reads TRBD1 or TRBD2 (5 bases each). The CDR3 totals 15 residues. Trimming pared 7 bases from V and 4 bases from J, leaving 23 bases between. From germline, CDR1 is SQVTM and CDR2 ANQGSEA. The CDR3 DNA reads TGCAGCGCCACCCAGAGGGGACGGAACCCATACGAGCAGTACTTC. The encoded protein is CSATQRGRNPYEQYF.

The chain is built from TRBV18 and TRBJ1-5; D is possibly TRBD1 (5 bases). The CDR3 runs to 16 residues. Per the germline V gene, CDR1 is KGHSH and CDR2 is LQKENI. V dropped 4 bases and J dropped 0 bases, with 13 bases sitting between them. The CDR3 coding sequence is TGTGCCAGCTCACTGCAACAGGTTGTTAGCAATCAGCCCCAGCATTTT. Its translation is CASSLQQVVSNQPQHF.